These 21 T cell receptor beta chains share one sample of origin, sequenced in a study of blood T cell repertoires in COVID-19. Sequenced by immunoSEQ multiplex PCR; TCRdb stores in-frame clones only, minus some. The sample includes approximately 130,000 clones, approximately 82% of them seen just once. The sequenced material came from peripheral blood. The receptors stem from an elderly man with active or convalescent COVID-19.

The J gene is TRBJ2-1, the V gene TRBV9; 8 bases align to TRBD1. Germline V lookup: CDR1 SGDLS, CDR2 YYNGEE. The CDR3 is 14 amino acids. J was trimmed by 8 bases and V by 4 bases; bases with no gene match: 8. The CDR3 loop reads CASSLRTGRDEQFF. In DNA form, the CDR3 reads TGTGCCAGCAGCTTAAGGACAGGGAGAGATGAGCAGTTCTTC.

The J gene is TRBJ2-3, the V gene TRBV12-3 or TRBV12-4; D is ambiguous. The CDR3 extends over 13 amino acids. The germline V and J ends were trimmed by 5 bases and 3 bases, with 9 bases remaining between them. CDR3 sequence reads: CASSPTTTDTQYF. CDR3 nucleotides: TGTGCCAGCAGTCCGACAACTACAGATACGCAGTATTTT.

The V and J genes are TRBV7-2 and TRBJ2-7; TRBD1 matches 7 bases. There are 13 residues in the CDR3. CDR1 and CDR2 (germline): SGHTA, FQGNSA. J lost 12 bases, V lost 4 bases, and 12 bases had no gene match. CDR3 sequence reads: CASSSSGPGQRYF. DNA of the CDR3: TGTGCCAGCAGCTCAAGTGGCCCGGGACAGCGGTACTTC.

This chain uses TRBV29-1 with TRBJ2-3; TRBD2 might be the D (5 bases). This CDR3 contains 16 residues. The germline CDR1 and CDR2 sequences are SQVTM and ANQGSEA. The V and J ends lost 1 base and 5 bases respectively, with 19 bases between them. The CDR3 DNA follows: TGCAGCGTTGAAGGCGGGTCTGAGGGCACGAGAGATACGCAGTATTTT. Translated, it gives CSVEGGSEGTRDTQYF.

V and J are TRBV28 and TRBJ1-3; TRBD1 matches at 7 bases. Looked up from germline, CDR1 is MDHEN and CDR2 is SYDVKM. The V and J ends lost 6 bases and 0 bases, in that order; junction bases with no gene match: 8. The CDR3 covers 16 residues. The CDR3 loop reads CASRMGTVISGNTIYF. CDR3 coding DNA: TGTGCCAGCAGAATGGGGACAGTGATCTCTGGAAACACCATATATTTT.

This sequence joins TRBV12-3 or TRBV12-4 and TRBJ1-1; D remains ambiguous. The length of the CDR3 is 13 residues. The V end was cut by 2 bases, the J end by 2 bases, with 6 bases between. This chain's CDR3 is CASSLNSNTEAFF. In DNA form, the CDR3 reads TGTGCCAGCAGTTTAAACAGCAACACTGAAGCTTTCTTT.

The chain recombines TRBV11-2 with TRBJ1-3, with D perhaps TRBD1 (6 bases). Trimming took off 4 bases at V and 1 base at J, with 8 bases between the two ends. The germline gives CDR1 SGHAT, CDR2 FQNNGV. The CDR3 is made up of 14 amino acids. The CDR3 here is CASSYTGSGNTIYF. The DNA of the CDR3 is TGTGCCAGCAGCTACACAGGGTCTGGAAACACCATATATTTT.

The chain has TRBV28 and TRBJ1-5; D is ambiguous. Germline CDR1 is MDHEN and CDR2 is SYDVKM. Trimming stripped 0 bases from V and 3 bases from J, with 6 bases between. CDR3 length: 14 amino acids. The CDR3 DNA follows: TGTGCCAGCAGTTTATGGACTGACAATCAGCCCCAGCATTTT. Residues: CASSLWTDNQPQHF.

V and J are TRBV27 and TRBJ2-7; D gene uncertain. V shed 8 bases and J shed 0 bases, with 5 bases lying between them. The CDR3 sequence is 11 residues long. The germline V gene has CDR1 MNHEY and CDR2 SMNVEV (reference sequence). The CDR3 sequence is CASAYSYEQYF. DNA of the CDR3: TGTGCCAGCGCCTACTCCTACGAGCAGTACTTC.

This clone was seen more than once but under ten times. The genes are TRBV4-1 and TRBJ1-3; D may be TRBD1 (6 bases). Deletions cut 4 bases from V and 4 bases from J, with 8 bases between. In germline, CDR1 is MGHRA, CDR2 YSYEKL. The CDR3 spans 13 residues. The chain's CDR3 is CASSLDRGNTIYF. The DNA for the CDR3 is TGCGCCAGCAGCCTAGACAGGGGAAACACCATATATTTT.

This clone has more than one count but fewer than ten. The rearrangement joins TRBV3-1 (or the pseudogene TRBV3-2) to TRBJ2-3; D is uncertain. CDR3 size: 16 residues. Germline V lookup: CDR1 LGHDT, CDR2 YNNKEL (reference sequence). V lost 3 bases, J lost 1 base, and 14 bases lay in between. The CDR3 coding sequence is TGTGCCAGCAGCCAGTCGACTGGTCCTGGCACAGATACGCAGTATTTT. Translating it yields CASSQSTGPGTDTQYF.

This clone showed up just a few times. The chain employs TRBV5-1 and TRBJ1-1, with D uncertain. The CDR3 is made up of 15 amino acids. The germline V gene encodes CDR1 SGHRS and CDR2 YFSETQ. The germline V and J ends were trimmed by 0 bases and 3 bases, with 12 bases remaining between them. CDR3 loop: CASSLATVGDTEAFF. Here the CDR3 DNA reads TGCGCCAGCAGCTTGGCTACAGTCGGGGACACTGAAGCTTTCTTT. Complete variable domain (other parts from reference TRBV5-1 and TRBJ1-1): KAGVTQTPRYLIKTRGQQVTLSCSPISGHRSVSWYQQTPGQGLQFLFEYFSETQRNKGNFPGRFSGRQFSNSRSEMNVSTLELGDSALYLCASSLATVGDTEAFFGQGTRLTVV.

CDR3 residues: CASSSGTGDNYGYTF. DNA of the CDR3: TGTGCCAGCTCCTCCGGGACAGGGGATAACTATGGCTACACCTTC. This chain connects TRBV18 to TRBJ1-2, with 10 bases matching TRBD1. The V and J ends lost 6 bases and 1 base, in that order; junction bases with no gene match: 5. Germline V gene lookup returns CDR1 KGHSH and CDR2 LQKENI. The CDR3 covers 15 residues.

The gene calls are TRBV6-2 or TRBV6-3 and TRBJ1-2; tentatively, D is TRBD1 (6 bases). Germline loops: CDR1 MNHEY, CDR2 SVGEGT. This CDR3 comprises 15 residues. With 6 bases removed from V and 1 base from J, the gap between germline ends came to 15 bases. The CDR3 region is CASSRRTEVNYGYTF. The CDR3 nucleotides read TGTGCCAGCAGCCGAAGGACAGAAGTTAACTATGGCTACACCTTC.

The rearrangement joins TRBV21-1 to TRBJ2-3; the D segment call TRBD1 is taken from the table without a DNA check. TRBV21-1 counts as a pseudogene. This CDR3 has 15 amino acids. CDR3 coding DNA: TGTGCCAGCAGCCGCCGGGACAGGGGCACGCATACGCAGTATTTT. This gives the protein CASSRRDRGTHTQYF.

V gene TRBV30 combines with J gene TRBJ2-1, with TRBD1 matching 7 bases. The CDR3 is 11 amino acids. Trimming cost V 7 bases and J 13 bases; bases outside gene matches: 10. Looked up from germline, CDR1 is GTSNPN and CDR2 is SVGIG (reference sequence). The CDR3 sequence is CASIMQGEQFF. CDR3 in DNA: TGTGCCTCCATAATGCAGGGGGAACAGTTCTTC.

V usage is TRBV4-2 and J usage is TRBJ1-2, with TRBD1 as a possible D gene (5 bases). V was clipped by 0 bases and J by 3 bases, with 8 bases between them. CDR1 and CDR2 from the germline V gene are LGHNA and YNFKEQ. The CDR3 consists of 14 residues. The DNA for the CDR3 is TGTGCCAGCAGCCAAGATACGGGGGACTATGGCTACACCTTC. This encodes CASSQDTGDYGYTF.

This chain connects TRBV9 to TRBJ2-3; TRBD2 aligns across 8 bases. Germline values: CDR1 SGDLS, CDR2 YYNGEE. The length of the CDR3 is 15 residues. V dropped 5 bases and J dropped 5; count of bases not matched to a gene: 10. As DNA, the CDR3 is TGTGCCAGCAGTAACGTCGGGGGGGCCGTAGATACGCAGTATTTT. Its protein product is CASSNVGGAVDTQYF.

The chain uses TRBV12-5 and TRBJ2-7; D remains ambiguous. Trimming cost V 4 bases and J 3 bases, with 7 bases left between them. This CDR3 region has 12 residues. In germline, CDR1 is LGHNT, CDR2 FRNRAP. The chain's CDR3 is CASGSPGYEQYF. The CDR3 DNA reads as TGTGCTAGTGGTTCCCCAGGCTACGAGCAGTACTTC.

The chain joins TRBV4-1 to TRBJ1-2, with 10 positions matching TRBD1. Germline V gene sequence: CDR1 MGHRA, CDR2 YSYEKL. V was pared by 5 bases and J by 4 bases, with 7 bases of the junction left unmatched. This CDR3 is 15 amino acids long. In DNA, the CDR3 is TGCGCCAGCAGCGCGTCCGGACAGGGGGGCTATGGCTACACCTTC. It encodes CASSASGQGGYGYTF.

V gene TRBV11-2 combines with J gene TRBJ2-3; TRBD1 aligns across 10 bases. The CDR3 totals 17 residues. CDR1 SGHAT and CDR2 FQNNGV come from the germline V gene. Trimming took 5 bases from V and 3 from J; bases not matched to a gene: 11. The CDR3 region has the DNA TGTGCCAGCAGCCTGCGACAGGGGGCCGTAGGAACAGATACGCAGTATTTT. Its translation: CASSLRQGAVGTDTQYF.